One sample yielded the 11 T cell receptor beta chains listed below, sequenced in a study of blood T cell repertoires in COVID-19 (dated by TCRdb to the early 2020s). Library generation was performed with the immunoSEQ multiplex PCR assay. TCRdb obtained this table from immuneACCESS and retained in-frame rearrangements with V and J assigned. These tables miss some clones; where compared with another copy, unresolved V genes account for less than half of the shortfall, and the remainder is unexplained. Counted in this sample were under 500,000 clones; about 89% of them appeared once. The ten largest clonotypes hold over 4% of the sample. Source material: peripheral blood. The receptors derive from a woman aged 25-40 years with acute or convalescent COVID-19.

The chain has TRBV28 and TRBJ1-2, with TRBD1 as a possible D gene (6 bases). V dropped 5 bases and J dropped 4 bases, with 17 bases sitting between them. Germline V gene sequence: CDR1 MDHEN, CDR2 SYDVKM. This CDR3 region has 15 residues. Here the CDR3 DNA reads TGTGCCAGCAGTCCCTTAGGGGGGGTTTTCTATGGCTACACCTTC. Encoded protein: CASSPLGGVFYGYTF.

This sequence joins TRBV6-1 and TRBJ2-7; the D gene is possibly TRBD1 (6 bases). The V end lost 2 bases, the J end lost 3 bases, and 11 bases lay between the germline ends. Germline CDR1 reads MNHNS; CDR2 reads SASEGT. This CDR3 is 14 amino acids long. The CDR3 nucleotides read TGTGCCAGCAGTGAAACAGGGTATCTCTACGAGCAGTACTTC. Translating it yields CASSETGYLYEQYF.

The chain uses TRBV24-1 and TRBJ2-2, with 8 bases aligning to TRBD2. This CDR3 is 14 amino acids long. V lost 9 bases to trimming and J lost 7 bases; unmatched junction nucleotides: 9. The germline CDR1 and CDR2 sequences are KGHDR and SFDVKD. Here the CDR3 DNA reads TGTGCCACCGGACGGGGGGGTTCGGGCGGGGAGCTGTTTTTT. Protein: CATGRGGSGGELFF.

The V call is TRBV3-1 (or the pseudogene TRBV3-2), the J call TRBJ1-1, with 10 bases fitting TRBD1. Trimming removed 0 bases from V and 4 bases from J; junction bases left unmatched: 11. Germline assignment: CDR1 LGHDT and CDR2 YNNKEL (reference sequence). This CDR3 spans 18 amino acids. This CDR3 reads CASSQDFLWTGGFTEAFF. CDR3 DNA sequence: TGTGCCAGCAGCCAAGATTTTCTATGGACAGGGGGATTCACTGAAGCTTTCTTT.

This chain connects TRBV27 to TRBJ2-5; no clear D. Trimming took off 6 bases at V and 5 bases at J, with 22 bases between the two ends. Looked up from germline, CDR1 is MNHEY and CDR2 is SMNVEV (reference sequence). The CDR3 loop spans 16 amino acids. CDR3 amino acids: CASSPGQVRWKETQYF. CDR3 sequence (DNA): TGTGCCAGCAGCCCTGGTCAGGTACGATGGAAGGAGACCCAGTACTTC.

V gene TRBV5-5 combines with J gene TRBJ2-7; D unresolved. The CDR3 has 13 residues. In germline, CDR1 is SGHKS, CDR2 YYEKEE (reference sequence). The V end was cut by 1 base, the J end by 4 bases, with 9 bases between. The CDR3 DNA sequence: TGTGCCAGCAGCTTGAGGTTAGCTTACGAGCAGTACTTC. Translated, it gives CASSLRLAYEQYF.

The chain uses TRBV29-1 and TRBJ2-1, with TRBD2 identical over 14 bases. Trimming took 4 bases from V and 4 from J; bases not matched to a gene: 0. Germline values: CDR1 SQVTM, CDR2 ANQGSEA. The CDR3 has 14 residues. CDR3 sequence: CSVGTSGGYNEQFF. CDR3 bases: TGCAGCGTTGGGACTAGCGGGGGGTACAATGAGCAGTTCTTC.

The rearrangement links TRBV2 to TRBJ2-7, with a weak D call TRBD2 (6 bases). CDR1 is SNHLY and CDR2 is FYNNEI in the germline V gene. The CDR3 loop spans 14 amino acids. V lost 6 bases and J 2 bases, leaving 14 bases between the germline ends. The CDR3 bases are TGTGCCAGCAGGGTTGATAGCGGAGCCTACGAGCAGTACTTC. This sequence encodes CASRVDSGAYEQYF.

Comments on this clone: The junction differs from germline at one of its ends, possibly a read error. The V gene is TRBV6-5, the J gene TRBJ1-6; no clear D gene. The CDR3 contains 15 residues. CDR1 is MNHEY and CDR2 is SVGAGI in the germline V gene. CDR3 residues: CASSSDAGYSSPLHF. CDR3 bases: TGTGCCAGCAGTTCGGACGCGGGATATAGTTCACCCCTCCACTTT.

The chain links TRBV21-1 to TRBJ2-6; the DNA was not used to check the table's D call, TRBD2. TRBV21-1 is given as a pseudogene. This CDR3 comprises 18 residues. The CDR3 DNA reads TGTGCCAGCAGCAAAGGACGGGAATCATCCTCTGGGGCCAACGTCCTGACTTTC. Residues: CASSKGRESSSGANVLTF.

The table lists this clone with a count of one. The V call is TRBV7-8, the J call TRBJ2-7; D gene uncertain. Per the germline V gene, CDR1 is SGHVS and CDR2 is FQNEAQ. This CDR3 contains 14 residues. Trimming left V 7 bases short and J 2 bases short, with 15 bases between. The CDR3 sequence: CASTPGTGAYEQYF. CDR3 sequence (DNA): TGTGCCAGCACCCCCGGAACCGGAGCCTACGAGCAGTACTTC. Combining the CDR3 with reference TRBV7-8 and TRBJ2-7 gives the whole variable domain GAGVSQSPRYKVAKRGQDVALRCDPISGHVSLFWYQQALGQGPEFLTYFQNEAQLDKSGLPSDRFFAERPEGSVSTLKIQRTQQEDSAVYLCASTPGTGAYEQYFGPGTRLTVT.